Listed below are T cell receptor beta chains from one sample, sequenced in a study of T-cell reconstitution after alpha-beta-depleted transplantation in children. Via MiXCR, TCRdb re-called the PCR reads, giving one row per CDR3 protein. The sample holds roughly 100,000 distinct CDR3 sequences, approximately 6% seen once. The sequencing here drew on PBMCs, mostly from graft donor cells, taken 60 days after TCRalphabeta/CD19-depleted stem cell transplant. Every receptor here comes from a female patient aged 2 to 10 who had a stem cell transplant for Fanconi anemia, so the T cells may come from the graft donor. The conserved cysteine and the conserved F or W are not part of the CDR3 here. Expanded clones get a size class; other rows say once, few or many, or leave the size out.

j_call: TRBJ1-1
clone_size: many
v_call: TRBV6-5
cdr3_aa: ASSRRSTEAF

j_call: TRBJ2-7
clone_size: many
v_call: TRBV18
cdr3_aa: ASSQKQASFTITYEQY

j_call: TRBJ1-1
clone_size: many
v_call: TRBV12-3/TRBV12-4
cdr3_aa: ASSFVTGSYTEAF

j_call: TRBJ2-1
clone_size: many
v_call: TRBV20-1
cdr3_aa: SAPPLGGGNNEQF

j_call: TRBJ1-6
clone_size: -
v_call: TRBV12-3/TRBV12-4
cdr3_aa: ASHRGLKGSSYNSPLH

j_call: TRBJ2-7
clone_size: few
v_call: TRBV5-1
cdr3_aa: ASSLDRITYEQY

j_call: TRBJ2-6
clone_size: many
v_call: TRBV3-1
cdr3_aa: ASSQGGQGTGANVLT

j_call: TRBJ2-5
clone_size: -
v_call: TRBV5-1
cdr3_aa: ASSLPGSIETQY

j_call: TRBJ2-3
clone_size: many
v_call: TRBV6-5
cdr3_aa: ASSYLRGGGGTQY

j_call: TRBJ1-1
clone_size: many
v_call: TRBV21-1
cdr3_aa: ASSSPVKIMNTEAF

j_call: TRBJ1-1
clone_size: -
v_call: TRBV19
cdr3_aa: ASNAVNTEAF

j_call: TRBJ2-1
clone_size: -
v_call: TRBV5-1
cdr3_aa: ASSLARTGGAYLVIDEQF

j_call: TRBJ2-1
clone_size: many
v_call: TRBV28
cdr3_aa: ASSLGPGSYNEQF

j_call: TRBJ2-1
clone_size: many
v_call: TRBV7-7
cdr3_aa: ASSLYGGSFGNEQF

j_call: TRBJ2-1
clone_size: many
v_call: TRBV7-3
cdr3_aa: ASSFLGGRAYNEQF

j_call: TRBJ1-2
clone_size: -
v_call: TRBV5-1
cdr3_aa: ASSLGPSTGGGGYT

j_call: TRBJ2-2
clone_size: many
v_call: TRBV12-3/TRBV12-4
cdr3_aa: ASSLVGTLTGELF

j_call: TRBJ2-1
clone_size: many
v_call: TRBV9
cdr3_aa: ASSRHTSGSVGEQF

j_call: TRBJ2-3
clone_size: many
v_call: TRBV5-1
cdr3_aa: ASSLGLAGGDRTDTQY

j_call: TRBJ2-7
clone_size: few
v_call: TRBV5-1
cdr3_aa: ASSLNLPYEQY

j_call: TRBJ2-7
clone_size: many
v_call: TRBV20-1
cdr3_aa: SAGSTWPEADEQY

j_call: TRBJ2-1
clone_size: many
v_call: TRBV12-3/TRBV12-4
cdr3_aa: ASRPGTIYNEQF